This T cell receptor (beta chain) was sequenced for a study of T cells in Graves' hyperthyroidism and ophthalmopathy. What was amplified from RNA transcripts were TCR beta CDR3 regions. In the first-round RT-PCR of the TCR CDR3, the HTBI primer set was used. From the multiplex PCR reads, TCRdb called clonotypes with MiXCR, one entry per CDR3 protein. The table has almost 250,000 distinct CDR3 sequences, more than 20% seen once. This clonotype was detected many times. V lost 6 bases, J lost 1 base, and 7 bases stayed unmatched. The CDR3 contains 15 residues. CDR1 is ENHRY, CDR2 SYGVKD, per germline. This clonotype originated in a woman aged 40 to 49 with Graves' ophthalmopathy. The sample comprised blood. The V and J genes are TRBV10-3 and TRBJ1-1, with 8 positions matching TRBD1. The CDR3 is CAISALQGGNTEAFF. The CDR3 DNA follows: TGTGCCATCAGCGCCTTACAGGGGGGGAACACTGAAGCTTTCTTT.